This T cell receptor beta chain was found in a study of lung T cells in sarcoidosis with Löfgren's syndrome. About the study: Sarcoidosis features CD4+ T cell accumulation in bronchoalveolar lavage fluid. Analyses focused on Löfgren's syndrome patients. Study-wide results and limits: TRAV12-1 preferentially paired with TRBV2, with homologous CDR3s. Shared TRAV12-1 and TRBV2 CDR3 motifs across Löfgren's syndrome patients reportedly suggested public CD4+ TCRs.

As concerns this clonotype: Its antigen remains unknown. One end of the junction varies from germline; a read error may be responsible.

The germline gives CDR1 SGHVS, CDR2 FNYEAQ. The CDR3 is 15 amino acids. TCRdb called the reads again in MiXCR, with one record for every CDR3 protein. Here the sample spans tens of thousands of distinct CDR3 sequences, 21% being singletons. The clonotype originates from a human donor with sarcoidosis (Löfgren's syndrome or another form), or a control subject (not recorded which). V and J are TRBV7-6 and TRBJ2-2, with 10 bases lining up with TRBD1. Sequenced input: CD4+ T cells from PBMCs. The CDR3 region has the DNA TGTGCCAACAGCCAGGACAGGGGGGACACCGGGGAGCTGTTTTTT. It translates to CANSQDRGDTGELFF.